Listed below are T cell receptor beta chains from one sample, sequenced in a study of sequential checkpoint blockade in melanoma. Only in-frame clones appear in the TCRdb table, and some are missing; sequencing was by immunoSEQ multiplex PCR. The profile shows about 37,000 clones, 84% of them singletons. The sequencing here drew on CD8+ T cells sorted from blood (inferred from file names), taken from a patient given nivolumab and ipilimumab in sequence. The receptors here all came from a human donor with melanoma. CDR3s include the opening cysteine and the closing phenylalanine or tryptophan. A D gene is named only where the DNA matches it firmly. Clone size is shown for a subset of rows, as once, few, many or a class of expanded clone.

>.|.|TRBV7-9|TRBJ2-7
CASSLGFGTGGYEQYF
TGTGCCAGCAGCTTAGGTTTTGGGACCGGGGGCTACGAGCAGTACTTC
>.|large|TRBV14|TRBJ1-1
CASSSGGALGTEAFF
TGTGCCAGCAGCTCGGGAGGGGCATTGGGCACTGAAGCTTTCTTT
>TRBD1|.|TRBV4-1|TRBJ2-7
CASSQETTGGSYEQYF
TGCGCCAGCAGCCAAGAGACGACAGGGGGCTCCTACGAGCAGTACTTC
>TRBD1|.|TRBV4-1|TRBJ2-5
CASSQAGTGGQETQYF
TGCGCCAGCAGCCAAGCCGGGACAGGGGGCCAAGAGACCCAGTACTTC
>TRBD2|few|TRBV6-4|TRBJ2-3
CASSEGLPTDTQYF
TGTGCCAGCAGTGAGGGACTACCCACAGATACGCAGTATTTT
>.|.|TRBV10-3|TRBJ2-2
CAISGAGETGELFF
TGTGCCATCAGTGGGGCAGGGGAAACCGGGGAGCTGTTTTTT
>TRBD2|once|TRBV2|TRBJ2-2
CASSGLAGAKGTGELFF
TGTGCCAGCAGTGGACTAGCGGGGGCAAAGGGCACCGGGGAGCTGTTTTTT
>TRBD1|.|TRBV7-6|TRBJ2-2
CASSYRDSTGELFF
TGTGCCAGCAGCTACCGGGACAGCACCGGGGAGCTGTTTTTT
>.|.|TRBV5-6|TRBJ2-3
CASSRLTSTDTQYF
TGTGCCAGCAGCCGACTTACTAGCACAGATACGCAGTATTTT
>.|.|TRBV5-1|TRBJ2-7
CASSLGAGAYEQYF
TGCGCCAGCAGCTTGGGTGCAGGGGCCTACGAGCAGTACTTC
>.|.|TRBV6-6|TRBJ2-5
CASSYLEREETQYF
TGTGCCAGCAGTTATCTGGAGAGAGAAGAGACCCAGTACTTC
>.|.|TRBV19|TRBJ2-2
CATEDRNTGELFF
TGTGCCACCGAGGACAGGAACACCGGGGAGCTGTTTTTT
>.|.|TRBV6-5|TRBJ2-7
CASRGRGSYEQYF
TGTGCCAGCAGGGGGAGGGGGAGCTACGAGCAGTACTTC
>.|.|TRBV7-2|TRBJ2-1
CASSLLLNYYNEQFF
TGTGCCAGCAGCTTATTATTAAACTACTACAATGAGCAGTTCTTC
>.|.|TRBV7-8|TRBJ1-2
CASSLAYSVRDYGYTF
TGTGCCAGCAGCTTAGCCTATTCGGTCAGGGACTATGGCTACACCTTC
>.|.|TRBV28|TRBJ2-7
CASTLARSPYEQYF
TGTGCCAGCACCCTCGCCCGCAGTCCCTACGAGCAGTACTTC
>.|.|TRBV4-1|TRBJ2-7
CASSRNFGDYEQYF
TGCGCCAGCAGCCGCAATTTCGGGGACTACGAGCAGTACTTC
>TRBD1|.|TRBV7-2|TRBJ1-2
CASSTGTGIYGYTF
TGTGCCAGCAGCACCGGGACAGGGATTTATGGCTACACCTTC
>.|.|TRBV5-1|TRBJ1-3
CASSPTGGAGSGNTIYF
TGCGCCAGCAGCCCGACCGGGGGGGCAGGATCTGGAAACACCATATATTTT
>.|.|TRBV5-1|TRBJ1-3
CASSLSVGRNTIYF
TGCGCCAGCAGCTTGTCCGTCGGGAGAAACACCATATATTTT
>.|.|TRBV5-1|TRBJ1-6
CASSTSLTGVESPLHF
TGCGCCAGCAGCACATCTTTGACAGGCGTGGAATCACCCCTCCACTTT
>TRBD2|.|TRBV19|TRBJ2-3
CASSSTRLAGGTDTQYF
TGTGCCAGTAGCTCCACGAGACTAGCGGGAGGCACAGATACGCAGTATTTT
>.|.|TRBV1|TRBJ2-3
CTSSQDFSSGISTDTQYF
TGCACCAGCAGCCAAGATTTCTCTAGCGGGATAAGCACAGATACGCAGTATTTT
>TRBD2|.|TRBV9|TRBJ2-7
CASSAPGVAGDEQYF
TGTGCCAGCAGCGCCCCGGGGGTAGCGGGAGACGAGCAGTACTTC
>.|.|TRBV11-2|TRBJ2-7
CASSLEASGLYEQYF
TGTGCCAGCAGCTTAGAGGCCTCGGGACTCTACGAGCAGTACTTC
>.|.|TRBV6-5|TRBJ1-1
CASYEWNTEAFF
TGTGCCAGCTACGAGTGGAACACTGAAGCTTTCTTT
>TRBD1|.|TRBV13|TRBJ1-1
CASSLGDRSFF
TGTGCCAGCAGCTTAGGGGACAGGTCTTTCTTT
>.|.|TRBV7-9|TRBJ2-5
CASSSDSTQETQYF
TGTGCCAGCAGCTCGGACAGTACCCAAGAGACCCAGTACTTC
>.|.|TRBV29-1|TRBJ2-7
CSVEKQGFHEQYF
TGCAGCGTTGAAAAACAGGGTTTCCACGAGCAGTACTTC
>TRBD2|.|TRBV27|TRBJ2-5
CASSVLAGGETQYF
TGTGCCAGCAGTGTACTAGCGGGGGGAGAGACCCAGTACTTC
>.|.|TRBV27|TRBJ2-7
CASSLRSSPYYEQYF
TGTGCCAGCAGTTTACGATCTAGCCCGTACTACGAGCAGTACTTC
>TRBD1|.|TRBV5-1|TRBJ2-2
CASSSTGDYTGELFF
TGCGCCAGCAGCTCGACAGGGGACTACACCGGGGAGCTGTTTTTT
>.|.|TRBV6-5|TRBJ2-2
CASSYVQGNGELFF
TGTGCCAGCAGTTACGTACAGGGTAACGGGGAGCTGTTTTTT
>TRBD2|few|TRBV27|TRBJ2-1
CASSFLAGFVGNEQFF
TGTGCCAGCAGTTTTTTAGCGGGATTCGTCGGGAATGAGCAGTTCTTC
>TRBD1|.|TRBV30|TRBJ2-3
CAWTPTGLVTDTQYF
TGTGCCTGGACTCCGACAGGGCTTGTTACAGATACGCAGTATTTT